This T cell receptor beta chain was captured by sequencing in a study of T cell changes during pregnancy in multiple sclerosis. Profiled with immunoSEQ multiplex PCR; TCRdb holds only in-frame clones, not every one. The data contain roughly 100,000 clones, roughly nine tenths of them singletons. The V segment lost 5 bases and the J segment 1 base; nucleotides outside the gene matches: 8. The CDR3 covers 15 residues. From germline, CDR1 is SGHAT and CDR2 FQNNGV. This TCR was sampled from a female donor with multiple sclerosis, enrolled in a pregnancy study. V and J are TRBV11-2 and TRBJ2-7, with TRBD1 identical over 7 bases. The sample consisted of peripheral blood, taken after pregnancy. Written as DNA, the CDR3 is TGTGCCAGCAGCATGGGACAGATCTATTCCTACGAGCAGTACTTC. It is translated as CASSMGQIYSYEQYF.